This T cell receptor (beta chain) was recorded in a study of shared clonotypes between healthy human individuals. Findings of the study overall: Though the depth was large, rarefaction showed that sorted-subset sequencing was incomplete. Only blood was sampled, and tissue TCR repertoires likely differ from blood ones. A handful of donors had roughly 5% of their naive CD4 clonotypes in common.

The data were produced by immunoSEQ multiplex PCR, yet TCRdb's version contains in-frame clones alone and is incomplete. The repertoire holds some 2 million clones, with approximately 95% as singletons. Trimming took off 0 bases at V and 0 bases at J, with 6 bases between the two ends. Germline V gene sequence: CDR1 MNHEY, CDR2 SVGAGI. The CDR3 sequence is 15 residues long. As concerns this clone: Its antigen is unknown. The same CDR3 arises from other DNA sequences in this sample as well.

This TCR was sampled from a man aged 18 to 29 in good health. Sequenced sample: naive CD4+ T cells sorted from blood. This sample's subset: CD45RA+ positively selected. This chain uses TRBV6-5 with TRBJ1-5; D is unresolved. As DNA, the CDR3 is TGTGCCAGCAGTTACTCTGCCTATAGCAATCAGCCCCAGCATTTT. Amino acids: CASSYSAYSNQPQHF.